The TCR beta chain described here comes from a study of cytomegalovirus exposure and HLA in healthy donors. The overall study: Sequencing of around 200 million T cells in an earlier analysis found some 100 million unique TCR beta sequences. Unique TCRs from HLA-typed donors, around 93 million of them, were held in an early data release.

Concerning this clone: Antigen: not known.

Broader study findings: Usually a TCR sequence was rare, but some public TCRs were found in many donors.

CDR3 size: 17 residues. Researchers ran the PCR with 60 Vbeta and 13 Jbeta primers. This table comes from immunoSEQ multiplex PCR, and its TCRdb copy is limited to in-frame clones, with some not included. Of some 200,000 clones in the sample, 76% are singletons; the top ten hold 0.63%. Sequenced: PBMCs. This clonotype was obtained from a man between 18 and 35 years old in good health and CMV-seronegative. The chain joins TRBV21-1 to TRBJ2-1; the table names TRBD2, a call not compared with the DNA. TRBV21-1 is labeled a pseudogene. The CDR3 spells CASSKDGGRAWSNEQFF. The DNA for the CDR3 is TGTGCCAGCAGCAAAGATGGCGGGAGGGCTTGGTCGAATGAGCAGTTCTTC.